This T cell receptor (beta chain) was recovered during a study of shared clonotypes between healthy human individuals. This clone appeared a few times. The method was immunoSEQ multiplex PCR; TCRdb's version includes in-frame clones alone and lacks a portion of them. The profile shows hundreds of thousands of clones, approximately 73% of them singletons. CDR3 length: 15 residues. The germline gives CDR1 MNHNY, CDR2 SVGAGI (reference sequence). J lost 0 bases, V lost 6 bases, and 4 bases had no gene match. The receptor was isolated from a woman in her 30s in good health. Sample: memory CD4+ T cells sorted from blood. Subset specified: CD45RA-negative fraction. The V call is TRBV6-6, the J call TRBJ2-7; the match to TRBD1 covers 11 bases. CDR3 sequence reads: CASRAGTGGSYEQYF. DNA for the CDR3: TGTGCCAGCAGGGCCGGGACAGGGGGCTCCTACGAGCAGTACTTC.